These T cell receptor beta chains were read from a single sample in a study of T cell changes during pregnancy in multiple sclerosis. Generated by immunoSEQ multiplex PCR, the TCRdb table keeps only in-frame clones and is missing some. The profile shows about 42,000 clones, 90% to 95% of them singletons. The sample in question was CD4+ T cells from peripheral blood mononuclear cells, obtained before pregnancy. These receptors all come from a female donor with multiple sclerosis, enrolled in a pregnancy study. Both conserved end residues are part of each CDR3.

J gene: TRBJ2-5; V gene: TRBV11-3; CDR3 protein: CASSRGQRETQYF
J gene: TRBJ2-7; V gene: TRBV6-5; CDR3 protein: CASSSLPSGGDYEQYF
J gene: TRBJ1-2; V gene: TRBV6-6; CDR3 protein: CASSYGAGSRDGYTF
J gene: TRBJ1-2; V gene: TRBV29-1; CDR3 protein: CSVFDRDRSSRTF
J gene: TRBJ1-2; V gene: TRBV29-1; CDR3 protein: CSARPGTEFSLGYGYTF
J gene: TRBJ2-3; V gene: TRBV19; CDR3 protein: CASSSNGEDTQYF
J gene: TRBJ2-6; V gene: TRBV2; CDR3 protein: CASRTGGSGANVLTF
J gene: TRBJ2-1; V gene: TRBV6-6; CDR3 protein: CASRPLSGGENEQFF
J gene: TRBJ2-6; V gene: TRBV6-5; CDR3 protein: CASRTGFSGANVLTF
J gene: TRBJ1-2; V gene: TRBV5-1; CDR3 protein: CASSPGVNRVHGYTF
J gene: TRBJ1-1; V gene: TRBV10-3; CDR3 protein: CAIIREPNTEAFF
J gene: TRBJ2-7; V gene: TRBV7-2; CDR3 protein: CASSPNYEQYF
J gene: TRBJ1-2; V gene: TRBV27; CDR3 protein: CASGRQGAQGGYTF
J gene: TRBJ2-5; V gene: TRBV5-1; CDR3 protein: CASSLSGVSKETQYF
J gene: TRBJ2-5; V gene: TRBV9; CDR3 protein: CASSVGPGQSETQYF
J gene: TRBJ2-3; V gene: TRBV7-8; CDR3 protein: CASSPRTSGGSDTQYF
J gene: TRBJ1-4; V gene: TRBV7-3; CDR3 protein: CASSLRQGGKLFF
J gene: TRBJ1-2; V gene: TRBV6-6; CDR3 protein: CASSLSGQGRNYGYTF
J gene: TRBJ1-5; V gene: TRBV7-9; CDR3 protein: CASSFGTGNQPQHF
J gene: TRBJ2-2; V gene: TRBV4-2; CDR3 protein: CASRLAGGPGTGELFF
J gene: TRBJ1-1; V gene: TRBV29-1; CDR3 protein: CSLVPGGGTEAFF
J gene: TRBJ2-4; V gene: TRBV18; CDR3 protein: CASSPVAGTAINIQYF
J gene: TRBJ2-7; V gene: TRBV6-6; CDR3 protein: CASSYFRDIPYEQYF
J gene: TRBJ2-5; V gene: TRBV9; CDR3 protein: CASSSLSGGKETQYF
J gene: TRBJ2-5; V gene: TRBV4-2; CDR3 protein: CASSPRQGEGETQYF
J gene: TRBJ2-3; V gene: TRBV6-1; CDR3 protein: CASREDRGPSDTQYF
J gene: TRBJ1-1; V gene: TRBV27; CDR3 protein: CASSPSQGYTPMNTEAFF